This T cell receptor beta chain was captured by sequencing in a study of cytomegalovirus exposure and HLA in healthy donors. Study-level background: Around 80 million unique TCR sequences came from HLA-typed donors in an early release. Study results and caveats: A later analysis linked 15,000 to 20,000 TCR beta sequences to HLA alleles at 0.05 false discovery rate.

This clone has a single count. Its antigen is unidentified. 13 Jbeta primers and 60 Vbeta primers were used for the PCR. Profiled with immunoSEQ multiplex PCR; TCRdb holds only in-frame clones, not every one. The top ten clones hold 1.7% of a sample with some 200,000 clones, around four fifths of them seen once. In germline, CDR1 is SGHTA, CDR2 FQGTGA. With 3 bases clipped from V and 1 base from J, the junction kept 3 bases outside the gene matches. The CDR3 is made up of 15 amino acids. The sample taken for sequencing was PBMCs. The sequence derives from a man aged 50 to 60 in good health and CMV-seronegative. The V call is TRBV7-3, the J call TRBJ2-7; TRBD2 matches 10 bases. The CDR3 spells CASSFGAGGSYEQYF. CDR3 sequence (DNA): TGTGCCAGCAGCTTTGGAGCGGGAGGGTCCTACGAGCAGTACTTC.